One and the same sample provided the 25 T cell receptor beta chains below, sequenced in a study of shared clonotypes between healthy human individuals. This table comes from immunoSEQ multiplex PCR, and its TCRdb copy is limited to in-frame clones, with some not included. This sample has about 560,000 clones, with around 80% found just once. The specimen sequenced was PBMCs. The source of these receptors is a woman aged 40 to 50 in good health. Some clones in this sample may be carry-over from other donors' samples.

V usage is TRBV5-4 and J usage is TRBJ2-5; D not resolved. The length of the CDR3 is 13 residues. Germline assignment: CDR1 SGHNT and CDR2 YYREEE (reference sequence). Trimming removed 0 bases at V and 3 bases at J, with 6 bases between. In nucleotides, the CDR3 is TGTGCCAGCAGCTTGGCAGGCAAAGAGACCCAGTACTTC. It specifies CASSLAGKETQYF.

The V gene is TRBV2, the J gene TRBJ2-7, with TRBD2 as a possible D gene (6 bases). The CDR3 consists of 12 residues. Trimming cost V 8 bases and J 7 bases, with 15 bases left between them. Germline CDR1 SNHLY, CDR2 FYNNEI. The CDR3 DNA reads TGTGCCAGCCAACCCATGGCGGGAGAGCAGTACTTC. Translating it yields CASQPMAGEQYF.

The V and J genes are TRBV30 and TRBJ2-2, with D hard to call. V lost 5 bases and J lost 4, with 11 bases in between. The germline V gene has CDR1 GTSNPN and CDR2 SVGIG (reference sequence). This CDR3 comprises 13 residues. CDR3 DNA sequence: TGTGCCTGGGACACCGCCGGCACCGGGGAGCTGTTTTTT. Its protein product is CAWDTAGTGELFF.

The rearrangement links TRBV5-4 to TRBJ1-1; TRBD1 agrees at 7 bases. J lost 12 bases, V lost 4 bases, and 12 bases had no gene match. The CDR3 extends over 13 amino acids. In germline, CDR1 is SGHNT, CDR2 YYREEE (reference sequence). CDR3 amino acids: CASSDGRSRGTFF. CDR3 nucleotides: TGTGCCAGCAGCGACGGACGTAGCAGGGGGACTTTCTTT.

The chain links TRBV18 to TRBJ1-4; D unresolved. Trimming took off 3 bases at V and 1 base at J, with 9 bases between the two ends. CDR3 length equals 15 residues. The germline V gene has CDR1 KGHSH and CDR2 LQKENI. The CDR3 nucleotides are TGTGCCAGCTCACCGGGGTTTGGAACTAATGAAAAACTGTTTTTT. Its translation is CASSPGFGTNEKLFF.

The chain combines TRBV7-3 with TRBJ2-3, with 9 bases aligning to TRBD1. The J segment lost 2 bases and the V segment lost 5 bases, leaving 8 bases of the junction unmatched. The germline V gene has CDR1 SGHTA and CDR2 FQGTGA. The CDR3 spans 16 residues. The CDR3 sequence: CASSPQQGAVTDTQYF. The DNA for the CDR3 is TGTGCCAGCAGCCCTCAACAGGGGGCTGTCACAGATACGCAGTATTTT.

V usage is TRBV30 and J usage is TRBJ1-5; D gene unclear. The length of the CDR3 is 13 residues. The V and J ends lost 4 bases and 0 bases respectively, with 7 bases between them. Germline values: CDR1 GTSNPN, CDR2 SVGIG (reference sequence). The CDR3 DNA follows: TGTGCCTGGAATGAGGTTAGCAATCAGCCCCAGCATTTT. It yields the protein CAWNEVSNQPQHF.

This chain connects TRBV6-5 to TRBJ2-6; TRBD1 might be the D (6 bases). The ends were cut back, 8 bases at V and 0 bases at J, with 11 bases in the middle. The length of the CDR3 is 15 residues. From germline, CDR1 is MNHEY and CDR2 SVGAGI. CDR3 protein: CASGTPLSGANVLTF. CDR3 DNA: TGTGCCAGCGGGACACCCCTCTCTGGGGCCAACGTCCTGACTTTC.

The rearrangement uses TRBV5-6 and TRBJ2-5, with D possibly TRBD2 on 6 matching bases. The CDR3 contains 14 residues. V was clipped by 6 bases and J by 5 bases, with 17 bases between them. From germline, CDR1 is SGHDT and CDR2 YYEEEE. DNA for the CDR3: TGTGCCAGCAAGATTGGGACTTTGTCGGAGACCCAGTACTTC. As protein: CASKIGTLSETQYF. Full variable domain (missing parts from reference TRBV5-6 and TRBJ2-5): DAGVTQSPTHLIKTRGQQVTLRCSPKSGHDTVSWYQQALGQGPQFIFQYYEEEERQRGNFPDRFSGHQFPNYSSELNVNALLLGDSALYLCASKIGTLSETQYFGPGTRLLVL.

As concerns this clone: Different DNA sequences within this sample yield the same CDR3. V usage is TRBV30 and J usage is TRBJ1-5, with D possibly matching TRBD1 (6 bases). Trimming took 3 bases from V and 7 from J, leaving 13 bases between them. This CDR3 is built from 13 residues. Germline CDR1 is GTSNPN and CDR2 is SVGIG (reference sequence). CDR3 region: CAWSVRGNQPQHF. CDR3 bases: TGTGCCTGGAGCGTCAGGGGTAACCAGCCCCAGCATTTT.

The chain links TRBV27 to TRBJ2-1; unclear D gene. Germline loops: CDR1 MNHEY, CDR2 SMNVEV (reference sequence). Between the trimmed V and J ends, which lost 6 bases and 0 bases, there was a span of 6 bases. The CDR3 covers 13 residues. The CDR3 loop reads CASRADSYNEQFF. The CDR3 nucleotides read TGTGCCAGCAGGGCAGACTCCTACAATGAGCAGTTCTTC.

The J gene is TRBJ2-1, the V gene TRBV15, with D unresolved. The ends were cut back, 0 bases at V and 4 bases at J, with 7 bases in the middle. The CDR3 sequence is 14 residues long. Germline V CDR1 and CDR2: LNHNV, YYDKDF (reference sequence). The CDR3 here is CATSRDLGYNEQFF. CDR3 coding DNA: TGTGCCACCAGCAGAGATCTCGGGTACAATGAGCAGTTCTTC.

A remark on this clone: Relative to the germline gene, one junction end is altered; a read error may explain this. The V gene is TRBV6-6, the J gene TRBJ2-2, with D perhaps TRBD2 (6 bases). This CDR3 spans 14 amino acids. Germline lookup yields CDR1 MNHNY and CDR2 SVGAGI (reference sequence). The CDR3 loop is CASKSGTDTGGLFF. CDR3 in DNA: TGTGCCAGCAAGTCAGGGACGGACACCGGGGGGCTGTTTTTT.

The CDR3 reads CASSPGGSLSTDTQYF. Written as DNA, the CDR3 is TGTGCCAGCAGCCCAGGGGGATCGCTTAGCACAGATACGCAGTATTTT. The rearrangement joins TRBV7-9 to TRBJ2-3; TRBD1 matches 7 bases. The CDR3 is 16 amino acids. The germline V gene has CDR1 SEHNR and CDR2 FQNEAQ (reference sequence). V lost 5 bases to trimming and J lost 0 bases; unmatched junction nucleotides: 8.

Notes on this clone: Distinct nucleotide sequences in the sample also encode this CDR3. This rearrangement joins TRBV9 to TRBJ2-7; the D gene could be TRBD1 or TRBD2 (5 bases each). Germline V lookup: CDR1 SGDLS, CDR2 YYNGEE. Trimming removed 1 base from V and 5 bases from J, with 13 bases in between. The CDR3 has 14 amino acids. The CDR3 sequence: CASSVRPGDHEQYF. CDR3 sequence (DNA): TGTGCCAGCAGCGTAAGGCCCGGGGACCACGAGCAGTACTTC.

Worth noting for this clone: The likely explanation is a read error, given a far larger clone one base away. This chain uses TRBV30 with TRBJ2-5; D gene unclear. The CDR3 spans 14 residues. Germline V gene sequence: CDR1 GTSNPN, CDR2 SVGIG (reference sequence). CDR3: CAWSVRARREAQYF. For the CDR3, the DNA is TGTGCCTGGAGTGTTAGAGCGCGGCGAGAGGCCCAGTACTTC. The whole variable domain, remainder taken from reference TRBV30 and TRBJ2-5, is SQTIHQWPATLVQPVGSPLSLECTVEGTSNPNLYWYRQAAGRGLQLLFYSVGIGQISSEVPQNLSASRPQDRQFILSSKKLLLSDSGFYLCAWSVRARREAQYFGPGTRLLVL.

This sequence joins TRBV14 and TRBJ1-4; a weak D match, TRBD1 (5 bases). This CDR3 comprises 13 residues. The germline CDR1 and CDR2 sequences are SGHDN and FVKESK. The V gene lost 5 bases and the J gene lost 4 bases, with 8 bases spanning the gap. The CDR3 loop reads CASSRGLNEKLFF. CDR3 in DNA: TGTGCCAGCAGCAGGGGACTTAATGAAAAACTGTTTTTT.

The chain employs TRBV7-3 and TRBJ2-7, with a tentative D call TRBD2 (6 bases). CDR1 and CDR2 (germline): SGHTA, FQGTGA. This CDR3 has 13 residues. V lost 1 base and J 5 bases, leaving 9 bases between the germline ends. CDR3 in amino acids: CASSLRRENEQYF. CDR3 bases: TGTGCCAGCAGCTTAAGACGGGAGAACGAGCAGTACTTC.

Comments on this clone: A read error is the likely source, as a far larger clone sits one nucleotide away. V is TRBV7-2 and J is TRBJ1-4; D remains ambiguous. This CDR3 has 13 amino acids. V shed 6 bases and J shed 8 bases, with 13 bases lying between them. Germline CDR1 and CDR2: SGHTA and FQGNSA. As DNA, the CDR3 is TGTGCCAGCAGACCCGCGGCAGTCGAAAAACTGTTTTTT. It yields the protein CASRPAAVEKLFF.

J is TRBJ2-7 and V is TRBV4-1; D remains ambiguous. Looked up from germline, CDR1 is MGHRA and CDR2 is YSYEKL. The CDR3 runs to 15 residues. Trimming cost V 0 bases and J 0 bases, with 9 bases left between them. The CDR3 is CASSQDRQTSYEQYF. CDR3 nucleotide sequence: TGCGCCAGCAGCCAAGACCGGCAGACCTCCTACGAGCAGTACTTC.

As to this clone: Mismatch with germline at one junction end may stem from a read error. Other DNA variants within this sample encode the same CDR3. CDR3: CASSTFGTYTGELFF. DNA for the CDR3: TGTGCCAGCAGCACCTTTGGGACTTACACCGGGGAACTGTTTTTT. The chain is built from TRBV28 and TRBJ2-2, with a possible D match to TRBD2 (6 bases). The CDR3 consists of 15 residues. Looked up from germline, CDR1 is MDHEN and CDR2 is SYDVKM.

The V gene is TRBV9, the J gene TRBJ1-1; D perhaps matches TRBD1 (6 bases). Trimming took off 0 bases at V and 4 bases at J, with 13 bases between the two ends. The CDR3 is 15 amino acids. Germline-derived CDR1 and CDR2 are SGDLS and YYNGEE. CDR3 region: CASSVGGQGPTEAFF. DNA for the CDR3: TGTGCCAGCAGCGTAGGAGGGCAGGGGCCCACTGAAGCTTTCTTT.

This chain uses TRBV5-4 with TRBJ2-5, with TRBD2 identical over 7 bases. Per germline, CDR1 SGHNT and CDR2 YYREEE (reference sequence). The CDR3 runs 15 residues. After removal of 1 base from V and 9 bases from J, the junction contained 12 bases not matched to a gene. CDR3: CASSLSRGGGEAQYF. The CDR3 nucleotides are TGTGCCAGCAGCTTGTCCCGTGGGGGAGGGGAGGCCCAGTACTTC.

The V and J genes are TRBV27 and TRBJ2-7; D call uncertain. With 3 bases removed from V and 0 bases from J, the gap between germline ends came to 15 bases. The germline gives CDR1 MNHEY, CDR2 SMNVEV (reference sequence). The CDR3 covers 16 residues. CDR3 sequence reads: CASSFSKGFRSYEQYF. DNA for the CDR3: TGTGCCAGCAGTTTTTCTAAGGGTTTTCGCTCCTACGAGCAGTACTTC.

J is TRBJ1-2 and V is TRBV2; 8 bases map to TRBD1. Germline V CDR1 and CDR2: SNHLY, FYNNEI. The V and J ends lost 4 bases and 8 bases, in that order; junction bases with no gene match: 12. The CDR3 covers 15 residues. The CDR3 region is CASSGQGQSSSGYTF. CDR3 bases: TGTGCCAGCAGTGGACAGGGGCAGTCCTCTAGCGGCTACACCTTC.